The TCR beta chain described here comes from a study of blood T cell repertoires in COVID-19. At the level of the study: In each case, the material was cDNA or gDNA derived from T cells, B-cell-depleted T cells, or PBMCs.

Per the study methods: Cell counts per sample came from amplifying reference gene primers. TCRdb keeps only in-frame clones here, not all; method: immunoSEQ multiplex PCR. Clone size and the V and J calls come from that table; the DNA yielded D and trimming. The table records some 40,000 clones, approximately 90% of them present only once. This CDR3 spans 15 amino acids. CDR1 MNHNY and CDR2 SVGAGI come from the germline V gene (reference sequence). The V segment lost 6 bases and the J segment 2 bases; nucleotides outside the gene matches: 6. The J gene is TRBJ2-4, the V gene TRBV6-6; TRBD1 aligns across 8 bases. Sequenced sample: peripheral blood. This receptor was identified in a woman aged 30 to 39 in a cohort sampled during active COVID-19. CDR3 residues: CASRPGGEPKNIQYF. CDR3 sequence (DNA): TGTGCCAGCAGACCAGGGGGCGAGCCCAAAAACATTCAGTACTTC.